The 9 T cell receptor beta chains reported below all come from one sample, sequenced in a study of T cells in Graves' hyperthyroidism and ophthalmopathy. Amplification of TCR beta CDR3 regions was performed using RNA transcripts as template. The HTBI primer set served for first-round RT-PCR of the TCR CDR3. TCRdb reanalysed the multiplex PCR reads using MiXCR and keeps one entry per CDR3 protein. The sample has fewer than 900,000 distinct CDR3 sequences, roughly a sixth seen once. Specimen: blood. The receptors here all came from a woman between 45 and 65 years old with Graves' hyperthyroidism that later progressed to Graves' ophthalmopathy.

This clonotype has more than one count but fewer than ten. J is TRBJ2-1 and V is TRBV6-2 or TRBV6-3; D might be TRBD1 or TRBD2, each matching 5 bases. The CDR3 loop spans 15 amino acids. Trimming stripped 7 bases from V and 8 bases from J, with 21 bases between. Germline assignment: CDR1 MNHEY and CDR2 SVGEGT. This CDR3 is CASTRDPLSFDEQFF. In nucleotides, the CDR3 is TGTGCCAGCACAAGGGACCCCTTAAGTTTTGATGAGCAGTTCTTC.

This clonotype was detected many times. The rearrangement links TRBV7-2 to TRBJ2-7; D is ambiguous. V was clipped by 1 base and J by 5 bases, with 12 bases between them. Germline V gene lookup returns CDR1 SGHTA and CDR2 FQGNSA. This CDR3 has 14 amino acids. The CDR3, as DNA: TGTGCCAGCAGCTTAGTTGAAGTTTCCCACGAGCAGTACTTC. Translation gives CASSLVEVSHEQYF.

This clonotype was counted between two and nine times. In DNA, the CDR3 is TGTGCCAGCAGTGCCCTCGGATACAAGGGGGGCCGACATCAGCCCCAGCATTTT. It yields the protein CASSALGYKGGRHQPQHF. V is TRBV6-1 and J is TRBJ1-5; a possible D gene is TRBD1 (6 bases). Germline V gives CDR1 MNHNS, CDR2 SASEGT. This CDR3 region has 18 residues. V was shortened by 4 bases and J by 5 bases, with 24 bases between the two germline ends.

This clonotype came up many times. The CDR3 loop reads CASSQTQGLTEAFF. The DNA for the CDR3 is TGTGCCAGCAGCCAAACGCAGGGGCTCACTGAAGCTTTCTTT. The V and J genes are TRBV3-1 and TRBJ1-1; D possibly corresponds to TRBD1 (6 bases). The germline CDR1 and CDR2 sequences are LGHDT and YNNKEL (reference sequence). CDR3 length equals 14 residues. V was trimmed by 2 bases and J by 4 bases, leaving 11 bases between them.

This clonotype came up many times. The chain employs TRBV3-1 and TRBJ1-1; a possible D gene is TRBD1 (5 bases). The CDR3 has 14 residues. Germline CDR1 reads LGHDT; CDR2 reads YNNKEL (reference sequence). The V end was cut by 1 base, the J end by 5 bases, with 11 bases between. The CDR3 DNA reads as TGTGCCAGCAGCCAAGGCGGGAGGGGAACTGAAGCTTTCTTT. It yields the protein CASSQGGRGTEAFF.

The gene calls are TRBV11-2 and TRBJ2-7, with a weak D call TRBD2 (6 bases). The germline V gene has CDR1 SGHAT and CDR2 FQNNGV. Trimming left V 1 base short and J 1 base short, with 14 bases between. The CDR3 extends over 16 amino acids. Written as DNA, the CDR3 is TGTGCCAGCAGCTTAGTTCGGCGGGGAGGATCCTACGAGCAGTACTTC. As protein: CASSLVRRGGSYEQYF.

The CDR3 spells CASSSLAGTGANVLTF. Written as DNA, the CDR3 is TGCGCCAGCAGCTCCTTAGCGGGGACTGGGGCCAACGTCCTGACTTTC. The chain has TRBV5-1 and TRBJ2-6; 8 positions match TRBD2. CDR1 SGHRS and CDR2 YFSETQ come from the germline V gene. The CDR3 is made up of 16 amino acids. V dropped 3 bases and J dropped 2; count of bases not matched to a gene: 4.

This clonotype was counted ten times or more. This chain connects TRBV18 to TRBJ1-1; D not certain. Germline assignment: CDR1 KGHSH and CDR2 LQKENI. V shed 3 bases and J shed 1 base, with 9 bases lying between them. The length of the CDR3 is 14 residues. The CDR3 sequence: CASSPRDKNTEAFF. In DNA, the CDR3 is TGTGCCAGCTCACCTAGAGACAAGAACACTGAAGCTTTCTTT.

This clonotype turned up a few times. V gene TRBV6-1 combines with J gene TRBJ1-5; 9 nucleotides agree with TRBD1. This CDR3 is built from 14 residues. V shed 4 bases, J shed 6 bases, and the junction held 4 bases outside the gene matches. Looked up from germline, CDR1 is MNHNS and CDR2 is SASEGT. The DNA for the CDR3 is TGTGCCAGCAGTGGGGACAGGGCCCGTCAGCCCCAGCATTTT. Its translation is CASSGDRARQPQHF.